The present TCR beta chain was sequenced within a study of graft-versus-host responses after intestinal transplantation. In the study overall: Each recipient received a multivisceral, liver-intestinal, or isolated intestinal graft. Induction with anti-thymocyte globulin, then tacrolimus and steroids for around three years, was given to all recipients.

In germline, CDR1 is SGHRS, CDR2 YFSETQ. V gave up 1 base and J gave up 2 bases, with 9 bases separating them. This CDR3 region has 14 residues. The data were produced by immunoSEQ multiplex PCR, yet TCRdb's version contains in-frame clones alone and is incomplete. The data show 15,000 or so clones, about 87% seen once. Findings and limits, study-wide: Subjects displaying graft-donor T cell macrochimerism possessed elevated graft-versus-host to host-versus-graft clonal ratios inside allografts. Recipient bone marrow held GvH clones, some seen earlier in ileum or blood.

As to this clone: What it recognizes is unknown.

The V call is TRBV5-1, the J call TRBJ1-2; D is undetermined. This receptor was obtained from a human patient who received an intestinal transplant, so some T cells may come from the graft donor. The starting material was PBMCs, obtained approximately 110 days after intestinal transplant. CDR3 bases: TGCGCCAGCAGCTTGAACGGTCTGAACTATGGCTACACCTTC. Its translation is CASSLNGLNYGYTF.